Below, 17 T cell receptor beta chains from the same sample are listed, as sequenced in a study of identical twins. TCRdb reprocessed the 5' RACE reads with MiXCR, giving one entry per CDR3 protein. The sample comprises 200,000 to 300,000 distinct CDR3 sequences, about an eighth of which are singletons, and around 4% rests with the top ten. This same sample was also taken into another study, of yellow fever vaccine responses in identical twins.

Sequenced input: memory (CD45RO+) T cells sorted from blood. The receptor source for this set is a woman aged 18-29 years in good health.

The table lists this clonotype with a few counts. J is TRBJ2-7 and V is TRBV3-1, with a weak D call TRBD1 (6 bases). The CDR3 has 13 amino acids. Germline V CDR1 and CDR2: LGHDT, YNNKEL (reference sequence). V gave up 5 bases and J gave up 5 bases, with 13 bases separating them. CDR3 DNA: TGTGCCAGCAGCGTAAAACAGGGTAACGAGCAGTACTTC. It codes for CASSVKQGNEQYF.

This clonotype was observed a few times. The V gene is TRBV18, the J gene TRBJ2-2; TRBD2 agrees at 15 bases. V was pared by 4 bases and J by 3 bases, with 9 bases of the junction left unmatched. The CDR3 covers 19 residues. The V gene's germline CDR1 is KGHSH and CDR2 LQKENI. In DNA, the CDR3 is TGTGCCAGCTCACGCACGGGACTAGCGGGAGGTACGGACACCGGGGAGCTGTTTTTT. Its protein product is CASSRTGLAGGTDTGELFF.

The CDR3 loop is CASSLTYTEAFF. The CDR3 DNA reads as TGTGCCAGCAGTTTAACCTACACTGAAGCTTTCTTT. The chain couples TRBV7-2 to TRBJ1-1; no clear D gene. There are 12 residues in the CDR3. Germline V CDR1 and CDR2: SGHTA, FQGNSA. The V and J ends lost 6 bases and 3 bases respectively, with 8 bases between them.

This clonotype was picked up a small number of times. The chain recombines TRBV4-3 with TRBJ2-7, with 7 bases fitting TRBD2. The CDR3 consists of 15 residues. The germline CDR1 and CDR2 sequences are LGHNA and YSLEER. V shed 0 bases and J 4 bases; nucleotides not matched to a gene: 6. The CDR3 sequence: CASSQESAGEYEQYF. The DNA for the CDR3 is TGCGCCAGCAGCCAAGAATCGGCGGGAGAGTACGAGCAGTACTTC.

This clonotype has just a few counts. The CDR3 sequence is CASSTGTGTQETQYF. In DNA form, the CDR3 reads TGTGCCAGCTCAACCGGGACAGGGACACAAGAGACCCAGTACTTC. V usage is TRBV18 and J usage is TRBJ2-5; 9 bases agree with TRBD1. CDR3 length equals 15 residues. Germline V gene data show CDR1 as KGHSH and CDR2 as LQKENI. With V trimmed by 5 bases and J by 2 bases, 6 bases remained unmatched.

This clonotype has a handful of counts. The rearrangement joins TRBV6-1 to TRBJ1-2; no definite D call. This CDR3 has 14 amino acids. V lost 5 bases, J lost 6 bases, and 16 bases lay in between. Germline-derived CDR1 and CDR2 are MNHNS and SASEGT. CDR3 in DNA: TGTGCCAGCAGTCCTACGAACAAGATGAATGGCTACACCTTC. As protein: CASSPTNKMNGYTF.

The chain recombines TRBV19 with TRBJ2-5; no reliable D call. Deletions cut 1 base from V and 10 bases from J, with 10 bases between. CDR1 and CDR2 from the germline V gene are LNHDA and SQIVND (reference sequence). The CDR3 totals 12 residues. In nucleotides, the CDR3 is TGTGCCAGTAGTATAGGAGGTGGGATCCAGTACTTC. Translated: CASSIGGGIQYF.

This clonotype came up a few times. The chain employs TRBV2 and TRBJ2-7; the match to TRBD2 covers 11 bases. CDR1 and CDR2 (germline): SNHLY, FYNNEI. Unmatched junction bases numbered 17, after V lost 2 bases and J lost 5 bases. CDR3 length: 19 residues. The CDR3 coding sequence is TGTGCCAGCAGTGAATTCCGGGCTAGCGGGGGGCGGGTCCCCAACGAGCAGTACTTC. This codes for CASSEFRASGGRVPNEQYF.

The V gene is TRBV20-1, the J gene TRBJ2-3, with D perhaps TRBD1 (6 bases). This CDR3 has 13 amino acids. Trimming cost V 5 bases and J 2 bases, with 11 bases left between them. Germline V gives CDR1 DFQATT, CDR2 SNEGSKA (reference sequence). In DNA form, the CDR3 reads TGCAGTGCTTGGGACACACCCACAGATACGCAGTATTTT. This translates into CSAWDTPTDTQYF.

V is TRBV5-1 and J is TRBJ1-1, with 8 bases matching TRBD1. The ends lost 4 bases at V and 10 bases at J; junction bases unmatched: 12. The CDR3 runs to 14 residues. Germline V gene sequence: CDR1 SGHRS, CDR2 YFSETQ. DNA for the CDR3: TGCGCCAGCAGCCCAGGACAGGGAATTGGTGCAGCTTTCTTT. Its translation is CASSPGQGIGAAFF.

The genes are TRBV12-3 or TRBV12-4 and TRBJ2-7; 10 bases are a match to TRBD1. Germline trimming cut 5 bases from V and 6 bases from J; bases unmatched to any gene: 7. The CDR3 has 14 residues. As DNA, the CDR3 is TGTGCCAGCAGTATGGGACAGGGGATCGGCGAGCAGTACTTC. Translated, it gives CASSMGQGIGEQYF.

This clonotype has ten or more counts. The chain is built from TRBV3-1 and TRBJ2-3; the match to TRBD1 covers 7 bases. This CDR3 has 17 residues. J lost 1 base, V lost 1 base, and 8 bases had no gene match. Germline V lookup: CDR1 LGHDT, CDR2 YNNKEL (reference sequence). CDR3 nucleotides: TGTGCCAGCAGCCAAGTGGTTACAGGGGATGGCACAGATACGCAGTATTTT. Its translation: CASSQVVTGDGTDTQYF.

V usage is TRBV10-3 and J usage is TRBJ2-2; D unresolved. Between the trimmed V and J ends, which lost 8 bases and 4 bases, there was a span of 8 bases. The CDR3 covers 12 residues. The germline CDR1 and CDR2 sequences are ENHRY and SYGVKD. The CDR3 DNA is TGTGCCATCGGACCGCCCACCGGGGAGCTGTTTTTT. It codes for CAIGPPTGELFF.

The CDR3 nucleotides are TGTGCCAGCAGCCAAGGGGGGACAGGGGGCGGTCAGCCCCAGCATTTT. Its protein product is CASSQGGTGGGQPQHF. The V and J genes are TRBV3-1 and TRBJ1-5; 12 bases agree with TRBD1. Unmatched junction bases numbered 4, after V lost 1 base and J lost 6 bases. This CDR3 is built from 16 residues. Germline lookup yields CDR1 LGHDT and CDR2 YNNKEL (reference sequence).

This clonotype has only a few counts. The chain employs TRBV5-1 and TRBJ2-5; weak D call: TRBD1 (7 bases). V lost 5 bases and J 2 bases, leaving 13 bases between the germline ends. This CDR3 is 14 amino acids long. The V gene's germline CDR1 is SGHRS and CDR2 YFSETQ. The chain's CDR3 is CASSKGGQQETQYF. DNA for the CDR3: TGCGCCAGCAGTAAGGGGGGACAGCAAGAGACCCAGTACTTC.

A few counts support this clonotype. V and J are TRBV6-5 and TRBJ2-1; no clear D gene. Trimming cost V 2 bases and J 10 bases, with 9 bases left between them. Germline loops: CDR1 MNHEY, CDR2 SVGAGI. The CDR3 is made up of 12 amino acids. CDR3 region: CASSYPGREQFF. The CDR3 nucleotides are TGTGCCAGCAGTTACCCTGGGCGGGAGCAGTTCTTC.

This rearrangement joins TRBV5-1 to TRBJ2-2; D uncertain. Trimming took 5 bases from V and 3 from J, leaving 8 bases between them. CDR1 is SGHRS, CDR2 YFSETQ, per germline. The CDR3 is 13 amino acids. This CDR3 is CASSSGDTGELFF. DNA of the CDR3: TGCGCCAGCAGTTCTGGAGACACCGGGGAGCTGTTTTTT.